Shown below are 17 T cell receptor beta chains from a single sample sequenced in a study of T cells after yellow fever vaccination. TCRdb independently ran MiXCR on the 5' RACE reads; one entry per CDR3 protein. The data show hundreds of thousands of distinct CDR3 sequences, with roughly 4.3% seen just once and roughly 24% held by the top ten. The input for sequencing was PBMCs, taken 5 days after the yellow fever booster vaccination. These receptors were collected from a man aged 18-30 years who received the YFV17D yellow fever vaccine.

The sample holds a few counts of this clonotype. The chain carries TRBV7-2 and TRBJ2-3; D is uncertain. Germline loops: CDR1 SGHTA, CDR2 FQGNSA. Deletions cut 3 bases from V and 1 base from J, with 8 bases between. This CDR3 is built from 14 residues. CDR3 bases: TGTGCCAGCAGCTTCGTTGGCCGCACAGATACGCAGTATTTT. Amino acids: CASSFVGRTDTQYF.

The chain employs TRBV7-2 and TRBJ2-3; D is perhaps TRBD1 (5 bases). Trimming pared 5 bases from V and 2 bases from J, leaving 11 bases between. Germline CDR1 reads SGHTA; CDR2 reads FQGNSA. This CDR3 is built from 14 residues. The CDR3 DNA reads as TGTGCCAGCAGCCGAAGGGGAAACACAGATACGCAGTATTTT. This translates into CASSRRGNTDTQYF.

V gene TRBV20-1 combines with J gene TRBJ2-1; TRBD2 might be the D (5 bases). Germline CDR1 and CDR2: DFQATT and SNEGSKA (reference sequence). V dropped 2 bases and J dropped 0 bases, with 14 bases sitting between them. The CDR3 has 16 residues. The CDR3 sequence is CSARIFGESSYNEQFF. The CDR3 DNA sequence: TGCAGTGCTAGAATATTCGGGGAAAGCTCCTACAATGAGCAGTTCTTC.

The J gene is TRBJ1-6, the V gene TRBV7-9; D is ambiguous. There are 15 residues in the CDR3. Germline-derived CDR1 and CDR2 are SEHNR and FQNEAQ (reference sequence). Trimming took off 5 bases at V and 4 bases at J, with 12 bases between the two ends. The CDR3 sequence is CASSTAREYNSPLHF. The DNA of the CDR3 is TGTGCCAGCAGCACTGCCCGGGAGTATAATTCACCCCTCCACTTT.

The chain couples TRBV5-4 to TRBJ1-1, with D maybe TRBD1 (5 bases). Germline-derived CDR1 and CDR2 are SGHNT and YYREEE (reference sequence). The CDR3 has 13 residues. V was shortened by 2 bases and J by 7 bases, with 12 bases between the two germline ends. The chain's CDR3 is CASSFRGGGEAFF. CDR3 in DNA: TGTGCCAGCAGCTTTCGGGGGGGAGGTGAAGCTTTCTTT. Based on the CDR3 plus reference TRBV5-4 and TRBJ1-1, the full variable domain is ETGVTQSPTHLIKTRGQQVTLRCSSQSGHNTVSWYQQALGQGPQFIFQYYREEENGRGNFPPRFSGLQFPNYSSELNVNALELDDSALYLCASSFRGGGEAFFGQGTRLTVV.

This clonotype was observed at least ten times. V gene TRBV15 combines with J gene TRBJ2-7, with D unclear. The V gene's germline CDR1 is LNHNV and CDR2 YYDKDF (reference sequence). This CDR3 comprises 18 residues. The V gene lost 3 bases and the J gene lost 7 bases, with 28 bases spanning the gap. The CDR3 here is CATSRALWTDSRSREQYF. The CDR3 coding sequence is TGTGCCACCAGCAGGGCCCTCTGGACGGATTCTAGGTCGAGAGAGCAGTACTTC.

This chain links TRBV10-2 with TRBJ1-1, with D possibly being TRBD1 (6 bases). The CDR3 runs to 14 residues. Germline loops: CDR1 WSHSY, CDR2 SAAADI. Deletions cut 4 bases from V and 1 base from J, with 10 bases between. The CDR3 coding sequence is TGCGCCAGCAGTGCTTTGACAGGGAACACTGAAGCTTTCTTT. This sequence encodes CASSALTGNTEAFF.

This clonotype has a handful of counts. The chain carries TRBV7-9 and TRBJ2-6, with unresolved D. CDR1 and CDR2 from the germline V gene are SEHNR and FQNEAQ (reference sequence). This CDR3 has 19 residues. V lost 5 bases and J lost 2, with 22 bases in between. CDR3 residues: CASSAHVAPLGTGANVLTF. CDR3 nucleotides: TGTGCCAGCAGCGCCCATGTCGCACCCCTTGGGACTGGGGCCAACGTCCTGACTTTC.

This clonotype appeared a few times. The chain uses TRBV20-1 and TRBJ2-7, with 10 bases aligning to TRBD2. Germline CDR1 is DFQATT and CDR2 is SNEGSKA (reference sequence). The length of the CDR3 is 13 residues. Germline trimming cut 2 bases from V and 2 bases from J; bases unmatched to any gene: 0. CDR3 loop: CSARLAGAYEQYV. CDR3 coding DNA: TGCAGTGCTAGACTAGCGGGGGCCTACGAGCAGTACGTC.

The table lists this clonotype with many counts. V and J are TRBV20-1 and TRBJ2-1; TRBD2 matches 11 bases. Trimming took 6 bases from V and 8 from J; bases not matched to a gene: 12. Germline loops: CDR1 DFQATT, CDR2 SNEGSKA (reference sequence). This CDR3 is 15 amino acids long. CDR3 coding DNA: TGCAGTGCACGTAGCGGGGGGGCCCGATCTTATGAGCAGTTCTTC. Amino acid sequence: CSARSGGARSYEQFF.

Here the CDR3 reads CASSIQGATNTEAFF. For the CDR3, the DNA is TGTGCCAGTAGTATCCAGGGGGCGACGAACACTGAAGCTTTCTTT. The chain links TRBV19 to TRBJ1-1; 8 positions match TRBD1. Germline values: CDR1 LNHDA, CDR2 SQIVND (reference sequence). This CDR3 has 15 residues. Trimming removed 3 bases from V and 1 base from J; junction bases left unmatched: 4.

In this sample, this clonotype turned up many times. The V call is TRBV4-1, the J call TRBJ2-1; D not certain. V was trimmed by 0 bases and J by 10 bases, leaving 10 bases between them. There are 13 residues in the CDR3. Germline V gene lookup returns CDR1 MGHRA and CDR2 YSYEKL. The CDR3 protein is CASSQDSVSEQFF. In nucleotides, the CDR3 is TGCGCCAGCAGCCAAGACTCCGTGAGCGAGCAGTTCTTC.

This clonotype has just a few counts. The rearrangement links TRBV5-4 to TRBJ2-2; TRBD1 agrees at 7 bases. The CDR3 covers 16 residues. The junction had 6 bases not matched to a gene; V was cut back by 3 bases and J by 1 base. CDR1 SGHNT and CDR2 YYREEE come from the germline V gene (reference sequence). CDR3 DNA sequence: TGTGCCAGCAGCTCAGGGGGTACCAGGAACACCGGGGAGCTGTTTTTT. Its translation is CASSSGGTRNTGELFF.

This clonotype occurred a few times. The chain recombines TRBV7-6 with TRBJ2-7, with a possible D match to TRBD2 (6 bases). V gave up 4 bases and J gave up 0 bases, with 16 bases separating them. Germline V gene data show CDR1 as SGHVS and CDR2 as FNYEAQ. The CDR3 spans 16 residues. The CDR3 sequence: CASSSTGTYSSYEQYV. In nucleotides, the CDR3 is TGTGCCAGCAGCTCGACCGGGACTTACAGCTCCTACGAGCAGTACGTC.

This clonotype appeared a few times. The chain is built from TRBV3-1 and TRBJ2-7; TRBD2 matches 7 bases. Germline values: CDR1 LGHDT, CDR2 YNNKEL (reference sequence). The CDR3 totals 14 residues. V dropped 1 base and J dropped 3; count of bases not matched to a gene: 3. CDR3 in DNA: TGTGCCAGCAGCCAAGCTCCTAGCGGCTACGAGCAGTACTTC. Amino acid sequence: CASSQAPSGYEQYF.

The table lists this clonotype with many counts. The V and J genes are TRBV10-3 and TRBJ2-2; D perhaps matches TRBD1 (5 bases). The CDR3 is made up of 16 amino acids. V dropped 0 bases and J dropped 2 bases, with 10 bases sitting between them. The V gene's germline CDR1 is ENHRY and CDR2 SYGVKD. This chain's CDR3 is CAISESKGLNTGELFF. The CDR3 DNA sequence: TGTGCCATCAGTGAGTCCAAGGGGCTCAACACCGGGGAGCTGTTTTTT.

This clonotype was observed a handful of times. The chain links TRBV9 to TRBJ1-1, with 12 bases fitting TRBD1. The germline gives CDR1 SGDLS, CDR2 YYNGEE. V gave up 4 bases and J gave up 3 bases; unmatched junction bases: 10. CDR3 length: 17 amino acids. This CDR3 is CASSLGTGGYSDTEAFF. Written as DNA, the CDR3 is TGTGCCAGCAGCTTAGGGACAGGGGGCTATTCGGACACTGAAGCTTTCTTT.